Presented here are 17 T cell receptor beta chains from one specimen sequenced in a study of OX40 agonist ivuxolimab in advanced cancers. Measured with immunoSEQ multiplex PCR; TCRdb has only the in-frame clones, and not every one. The table shows about 61,000 clones, with 82% occurring only once. Sequencing was performed on CD4+ or CD8+ T cells sorted from blood, taken in a trial of the OX40 agonist ivuxolimab. These receptors were obtained from an adult with an advanced solid tumor such as melanoma, head and neck, liver or kidney cancer.

This rearrangement joins TRBV5-1 to TRBJ2-6, with 9 bases matching TRBD1. The length of the CDR3 is 17 residues. Germline CDR1 is SGHRS and CDR2 is YFSETQ. The V segment lost 7 bases and the J segment 0 bases; nucleotides outside the gene matches: 8. CDR3 residues: CASSRGQGRSGANVLTF. The CDR3 nucleotides are TGCGCCAGCTCCCGGGGACAGGGCCGCTCTGGGGCCAACGTCCTGACTTTC.

This clone was picked up a small number of times. The chain carries TRBV6-6 and TRBJ2-7; 11 bases line up with TRBD2. J was trimmed by 0 bases and V by 5 bases; bases with no gene match: 3. Germline V gives CDR1 MNHNY, CDR2 SVGAGI (reference sequence). The CDR3 loop spans 15 amino acids. CDR3 region: CASSKTSGASYEQYF. The CDR3 DNA reads TGTGCCAGCAGTAAGACTAGCGGGGCCTCCTACGAGCAGTACTTC.

The V and J genes are TRBV10-2 and TRBJ1-1; D uncertain. The CDR3 has 11 amino acids. V lost 9 bases and J 7 bases, leaving 12 bases between the germline ends. Germline V gives CDR1 WSHSY, CDR2 SAAADI. CDR3 residues: CASRGSLEAFF. CDR3 nucleotides: TGCGCCAGTCGCGGGTCGCTTGAAGCTTTCTTT.

The chain joins TRBV11-2 to TRBJ1-2; 11 nucleotides align to TRBD1. Trimming cost V 5 bases and J 8 bases; bases outside gene matches: 10. This CDR3 comprises 15 residues. From germline, CDR1 is SGHAT and CDR2 FQNNGV. The CDR3 DNA reads as TGTGCCAGCAGCATCCCAGGACAGGGGGCGGGCGGCTACACCTTC. Protein sequence: CASSIPGQGAGGYTF.

In its sample, this clone was seen a few times. The gene calls are TRBV21-1 and TRBJ1-1; the table's D call TRBD1 went unverified against the DNA. TRBV21-1 is described as a pseudogene. The CDR3 runs to 15 residues. Here the CDR3 reads CASSKGFTGGTEAFF. CDR3 nucleotides: TGTGCCAGCAGCAAAGGGTTTACAGGGGGCACTGAAGCTTTCTTT.

The chain links TRBV6-1 to TRBJ2-7, with 7 bases aligning to TRBD1. J gave up 1 base and V 7 bases, and 1 base lay outside the gene matches. This CDR3 spans 12 amino acids. Germline assignment: CDR1 MNHNS and CDR2 SASEGT. The CDR3 region has the DNA TGTGCCAGCACGACAGGGTCCTACGAGCAGTACTTC. Translation gives CASTTGSYEQYF.

The rearrangement joins TRBV13 to TRBJ2-1; D possibly corresponds to TRBD2 (6 bases). This CDR3 contains 15 residues. Germline CDR1 is PRHDT and CDR2 is FYEKMQ (reference sequence). The ends were cut back, 1 base at V and 3 bases at J, with 10 bases in the middle. CDR3 in DNA: TGTGCCAGCAGCTTAGATCTAGCGAGCTACAATGAGCAGTTCTTC. This gives the protein CASSLDLASYNEQFF.

V usage is TRBV5-1 and J usage is TRBJ2-1, with 8 bases identical to TRBD1. CDR3 length equals 17 residues. Germline V gene data show CDR1 as SGHRS and CDR2 as YFSETQ. V dropped 4 bases and J dropped 1; count of bases not matched to a gene: 10. The CDR3 protein is CASSKTQGGSSYNEQFF. Written as DNA, the CDR3 is TGCGCCAGCAGCAAGACACAGGGGGGTTCATCCTACAATGAGCAGTTCTTC.

This clone was seen only a few times. This rearrangement joins TRBV5-6 to TRBJ1-1, with 8 nucleotides matching TRBD1. Germline CDR1 reads SGHDT; CDR2 reads YYEEEE. The CDR3 covers 13 residues. Trimming cost V 4 bases and J 11 bases; bases outside gene matches: 10. The DNA for the CDR3 is TGTGCCAGCAGCGTATCCGGGACAGGCGGGGCTTTCTTT. Amino acids: CASSVSGTGGAFF.

The chain uses TRBV2 and TRBJ2-3; D is unclear. Trimming removed 1 base at V and 2 bases at J, with 13 bases between. The CDR3 contains 16 residues. CDR1 and CDR2 (germline): SNHLY, FYNNEI. The CDR3 coding sequence is TGTGCCAGCAGTGAAGGGCCAGACCCGTACACAGATACGCAGTATTTT. It codes for CASSEGPDPYTDTQYF.

The chain couples TRBV10-3 to TRBJ1-2, with D perhaps matching TRBD1 (5 bases). CDR1 and CDR2 from the germline V gene are ENHRY and SYGVKD. This CDR3 comprises 13 residues. Trimming shortened V by 3 bases and J by 3 bases, and 8 bases separated the two germline ends. The CDR3 is CAISDVGDYGYTF. The CDR3, as DNA: TGTGCCATCAGTGATGTGGGGGACTATGGCTACACCTTC.

The chain joins TRBV5-6 to TRBJ2-7; D unresolved. The CDR3 is 17 amino acids. Germline CDR1 and CDR2: SGHDT and YYEEEE. V was trimmed by 1 base and J by 5 bases, leaving 22 bases between them. CDR3 in amino acids: CASSLPSFSQKWDEQYF. The CDR3 region has the DNA TGTGCCAGCAGCTTGCCTTCGTTTTCGCAGAAGTGGGACGAGCAGTACTTC. The variable domain in full, completed from reference TRBV5-6 and TRBJ2-7, reads DAGVTQSPTHLIKTRGQQVTLRCSPKSGHDTVSWYQQALGQGPQFIFQYYEEEERQRGNFPDRFSGHQFPNYSSELNVNALLLGDSALYLCASSLPSFSQKWDEQYFGPGTRLTVT.

This rearrangement joins TRBV28 to TRBJ1-1; D not resolved. Looked up from germline, CDR1 is MDHEN and CDR2 is SYDVKM. Trimming removed 5 bases at V and 6 bases at J, with 4 bases between. This CDR3 spans 10 amino acids. The CDR3 sequence is CASSGPEAFF. The CDR3 DNA is TGTGCCAGCAGTGGGCCTGAAGCTTTCTTT.

V gene TRBV2 combines with J gene TRBJ1-6; D might be TRBD1 (5 bases). The CDR3 runs 17 residues. The germline V gene has CDR1 SNHLY and CDR2 FYNNEI. V gave up 2 bases and J gave up 7 bases, with 18 bases separating them. CDR3 in DNA: TGTGCCAGCAGTGAACTGTTCGGCGGGACGGAGAATTCACCCCTCCACTTT. As protein: CASSELFGGTENSPLHF.

This rearrangement joins TRBV11-3 to TRBJ2-3, with D unclear. This CDR3 has 13 amino acids. CDR1 and CDR2 from the germline V gene are SGHNT and YENEEA. Trimming shortened V by 5 bases and J by 2 bases, and 8 bases separated the two germline ends. The CDR3 spells CASSKGPTDTQYF. CDR3 coding DNA: TGTGCCAGCAGCAAGGGCCCCACAGATACGCAGTATTTT. The variable domain in full, completed from reference TRBV11-3 and TRBJ2-3, reads EAGVVQSPRYKIIEKKQPVAFWCNPISGHNTLYWYLQNLGQGPELLIRYENEEAVDDSQLPKDRFSAERLKGVDSTLKIQPAELGDSAVYLCASSKGPTDTQYFGPGTRLTVL.

The table lists this clone with a count of one. V gene TRBV5-4 combines with J gene TRBJ1-2; D unclear. Germline-derived CDR1 and CDR2 are SGHNT and YYREEE (reference sequence). V was cut by 3 bases and J by 4 bases, with 19 bases left in between. This CDR3 spans 16 amino acids. The CDR3 nucleotides read TGTGCCAGCAGCTCCGAAAGGGCCCGCTCCATCTATGGCTACACCTTC. It yields the protein CASSSERARSIYGYTF.

The J gene is TRBJ2-3, the V gene TRBV18, with D possibly TRBD2 on 5 matching bases. Trimming shortened V by 5 bases and J by 0 bases, and 9 bases separated the two germline ends. The CDR3 length is 14 residues. The germline CDR1 and CDR2 sequences are KGHSH and LQKENI. The CDR3 DNA reads as TGTGCCAGCTCATCCAGCGGTAGCACAGATACGCAGTATTTT. This sequence encodes CASSSSGSTDTQYF.